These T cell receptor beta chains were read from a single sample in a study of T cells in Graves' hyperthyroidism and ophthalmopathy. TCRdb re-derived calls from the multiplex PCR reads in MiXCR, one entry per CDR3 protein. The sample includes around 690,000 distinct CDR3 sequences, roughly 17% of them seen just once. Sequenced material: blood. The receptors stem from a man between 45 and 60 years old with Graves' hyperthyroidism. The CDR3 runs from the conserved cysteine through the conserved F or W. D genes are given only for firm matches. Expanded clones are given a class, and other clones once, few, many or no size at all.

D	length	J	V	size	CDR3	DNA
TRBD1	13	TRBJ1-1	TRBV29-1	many	CSVGQGQNTEAFF	TGCAGCGTGGGACAGGGGCAGAACACTGAAGCTTTCTTT
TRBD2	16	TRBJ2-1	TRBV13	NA	CASSPWASGSYNEQFF	TGTGCCAGCAGCCCTTGGGCTAGCGGCTCCTACAATGAGCAGTTCTTC
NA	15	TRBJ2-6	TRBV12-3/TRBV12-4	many	CASSFGTRGANVLTF	TGTGCCAGCAGTTTTGGGACTCGTGGGGCCAACGTCCTGACTTTC
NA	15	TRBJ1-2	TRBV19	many	CASTIPPGRDYGYTF	TGTGCCAGTACCATCCCGCCGGGGAGAGACTATGGCTACACCTTC
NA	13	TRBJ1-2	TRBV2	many	CASSEMKRNGYTF	TGTGCCAGCAGTGAAATGAAACGGAATGGCTACACCTTC
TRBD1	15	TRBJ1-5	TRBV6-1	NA	CASTGGEVGNQPQHF	TGTGCCAGTACAGGGGGCGAAGTAGGAAATCAGCCCCAGCATTTT
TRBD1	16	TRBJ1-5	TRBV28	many	CASSLLDRGNHQPQHF	TGTGCCAGCAGTCTGTTGGACAGGGGAAACCATCAGCCCCAGCATTTT
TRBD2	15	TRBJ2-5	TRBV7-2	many	CASSGTSAYQETQYF	TGTGCCAGCAGCGGTACTAGCGCCTACCAAGAGACCCAGTACTTC
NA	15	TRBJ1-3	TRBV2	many	CASSEELMGGNTIYF	TGTGCCAGCAGTGAAGAATTAATGGGTGGAAACACCATATATTTT
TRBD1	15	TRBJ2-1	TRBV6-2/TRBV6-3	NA	CASRTPDRTGNEQFF	TGTGCCAGCAGAACTCCGGACAGGACGGGGAATGAGCAGTTCTTC
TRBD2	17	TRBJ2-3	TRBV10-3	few	CAISLTTSGRFTDTQYF	TGTGCCATCAGCCTAACGACTAGCGGGAGGTTCACAGATACGCAGTATTTT
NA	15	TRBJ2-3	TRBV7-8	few	CTSSPRRGVADTQYF	TGTACCAGCAGCCCCCGCCGAGGGGTCGCAGATACGCAGTATTTT
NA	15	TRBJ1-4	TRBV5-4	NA	CASSLRASPNEKLFF	TGTGCCAGCAGCTTGCGGGCGTCCCCTAATGAAAAACTGTTTTTT
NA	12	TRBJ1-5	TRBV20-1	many	CSATYSNQPQHF	TGCAGTGCTACATATAGCAATCAGCCCCAGCATTTT
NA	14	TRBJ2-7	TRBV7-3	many	CASSLRDLSYEQYF	TGTGCCAGCAGCCTCCGGGACCTATCCTACGAGCAGTACTTC
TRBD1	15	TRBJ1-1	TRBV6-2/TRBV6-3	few	CASSYSGTGVFAAFF	TGTGCCAGCAGTTACTCCGGGACAGGGGTATTTGCAGCTTTCTTT
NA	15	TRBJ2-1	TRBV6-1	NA	CASSPIGGLPREQFF	TGTGCCAGCAGCCCCATTGGGGGACTCCCCCGGGAGCAGTTCTTC
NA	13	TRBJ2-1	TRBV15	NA	CATHRAPKDEQFF	TGTGCCACTCACCGGGCCCCCAAGGATGAGCAGTTCTTC
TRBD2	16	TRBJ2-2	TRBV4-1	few	CASSQAASGYTGELFF	TGCGCCAGCAGCCAAGCAGCTAGCGGATACACCGGGGAGCTGTTTTTT
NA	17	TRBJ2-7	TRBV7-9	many	CASSLTSGDGSSYEQYF	TGTGCCAGCAGCCTAACGTCCGGGGACGGAAGCTCCTACGAGCAGTACTTC
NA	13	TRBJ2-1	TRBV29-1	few	CSVEGQGLDEQFF	TGCAGCGTTGAAGGGCAGGGCCTGGATGAGCAGTTCTTC
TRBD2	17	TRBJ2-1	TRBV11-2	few	CASSLEGRGGSYNEQFF	TGTGCCAGCAGCTTAGAGGGGAGGGGAGGGTCCTACAATGAGCAGTTCTTC
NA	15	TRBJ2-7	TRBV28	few	CASSHQTSRSFEQYF	TGTGCCAGCAGTCACCAGACATCGAGGAGTTTCGAGCAGTACTTC
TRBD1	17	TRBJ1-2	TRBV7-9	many	CASSLGQGGFGIYGYTF	TGTGCCAGCAGCTTAGGACAGGGGGGCTTTGGCATCTATGGCTACACCTTC
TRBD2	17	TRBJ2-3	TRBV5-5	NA	CASSPGASGSRINTQYF	TGTGCCAGCAGCCCAGGGGCTAGCGGGAGTCGGATAAATACGCAGTATTTT
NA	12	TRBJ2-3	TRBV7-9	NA	CASRSSVDTQYF	TGTGCCAGCAGATCCTCAGTAGATACGCAGTATTTT
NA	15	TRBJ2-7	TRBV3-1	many	CASSQVSREGAEQYF	TGTGCCAGCAGCCAAGTCAGCCGGGAGGGGGCCGAGCAGTACTTC
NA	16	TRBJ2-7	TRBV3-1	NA	CASSHARGRGSYERYF	TGTGCCAGCAGCCACGCGAGAGGAAGGGGGTCCTACGAGCGGTACTTC
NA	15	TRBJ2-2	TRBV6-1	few	CASSLWTRNTGELFF	TGTGCCAGCAGTCTCTGGACAAGGAACACCGGGGAGCTGTTTTTT
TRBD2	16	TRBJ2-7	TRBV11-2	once	CASSLVTSGSKNEQYF	TGTGCCAGCAGCTTAGTGACTAGCGGGAGCAAGAACGAGCAGTACTTC
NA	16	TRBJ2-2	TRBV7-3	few	CASSLMSGPLGGELFF	TGTGCCAGCAGCTTAATGTCTGGACCCCTAGGCGGGGAGCTGTTTTTT
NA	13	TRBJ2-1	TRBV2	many	CASNTGTHSEQFF	TGTGCCAGCAACACCGGGACCCATAGTGAGCAGTTCTTC
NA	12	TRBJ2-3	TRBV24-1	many	CATSDFPDTQYF	TGTGCCACCAGTGATTTTCCAGATACGCAGTATTTT
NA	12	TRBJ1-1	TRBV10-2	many	CASSEGNTEAFF	TGCGCCAGCAGTGAGGGAAACACTGAAGCTTTCTTT
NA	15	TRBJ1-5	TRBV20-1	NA	CSARDPQTSNQPQHF	TGCAGTGCTAGAGATCCGCAGACTAGCAATCAGCCCCAGCATTTT
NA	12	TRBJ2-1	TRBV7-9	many	CASSYTTYEQFF	TGTGCCAGCAGCTATACAACTTATGAGCAGTTCTTC
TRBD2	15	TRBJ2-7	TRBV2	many	CASRSLSGRAYEQYF	TGTGCCAGCAGATCACTTAGCGGGAGGGCTTACGAGCAGTACTTC
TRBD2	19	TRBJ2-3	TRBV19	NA	CACSSRTSGSTWGEDTQYF	TGTGCCTGTAGTTCCAGGACTAGCGGAAGCACTTGGGGTGAAGATACGCAGTATTTT
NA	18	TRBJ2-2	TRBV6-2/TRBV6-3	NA	CASSYSILVGHNTGEMFF	TGTGCCAGCAGTTACTCGATCTTAGTGGGACATAACACCGGGGAGATGTTTTTT
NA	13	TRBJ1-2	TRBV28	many	CASSLTPAHGYTF	TGTGCCAGCAGTTTAACCCCGGCGCATGGCTACACCTTC
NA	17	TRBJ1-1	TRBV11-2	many	CASSQGLGAGQNTEAFF	TGTGCCAGCAGCCAGGGGTTGGGGGCAGGGCAGAACACTGAAGCTTTCTTT
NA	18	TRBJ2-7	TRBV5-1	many	CASSLGFGTGTPTYEQYF	TGCGCCAGCAGCTTGGGTTTCGGGACCGGGACTCCAACCTACGAGCAGTACTTC
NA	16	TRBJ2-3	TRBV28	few	CASKKLPGLGTDTQYF	TGTGCCAGCAAAAAACTCCCAGGGCTAGGCACAGATACGCAGTATTTT
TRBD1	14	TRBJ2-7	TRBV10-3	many	CAISDPDRDREQYF	TGTGCCATCAGTGATCCGGACAGGGACAGGGAGCAGTACTTC
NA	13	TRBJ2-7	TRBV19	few	CASSIALPGEQYF	TGTGCCAGTAGTATAGCCCTCCCTGGGGAGCAGTACTTC
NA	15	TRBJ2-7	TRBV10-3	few	CAISESGARSYEQYF	TGTGCCATCAGTGAATCCGGCGCTAGGTCCTACGAGCAGTACTTC
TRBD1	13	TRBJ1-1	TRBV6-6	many	CASSLTGGVEAFF	TGTGCCAGCAGTTTGACAGGGGGAGTGGAAGCTTTCTTT
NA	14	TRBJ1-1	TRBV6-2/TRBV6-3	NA	CASSYRGANTEAFF	TGTGCCAGCAGTTACAGGGGGGCGAACACTGAAGCTTTCTTT
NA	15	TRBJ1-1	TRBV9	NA	CASSKPTELYTEAFF	TGTGCCAGCAGCAAGCCGACAGAGCTTTACACTGAAGCTTTCTTT
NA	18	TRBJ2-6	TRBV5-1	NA	CASSFEQGTASGANVLTF	TGCGCCAGCAGCTTCGAACAGGGTACGGCTTCCGGGGCCAACGTCCTGACTTTC
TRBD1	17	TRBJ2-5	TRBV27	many	CASSLSSGSGGGETQYF	TGTGCCAGCAGTTTATCGAGTGGGTCAGGGGGCGGCGAGACCCAGTACTTC
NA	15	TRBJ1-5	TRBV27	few	CASSLWGGGYQPQHF	TGTGCCAGCAGTTTATGGGGGGGGGGCTATCAGCCCCAGCATTTT
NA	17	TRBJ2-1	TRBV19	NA	CASAGEKAYRGSNEQFF	TGTGCCAGTGCTGGGGAGAAGGCCTACCGCGGTAGCAATGAGCAGTTCTTC
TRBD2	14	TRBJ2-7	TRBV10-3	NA	CAITSGTSKDEQYF	TGTGCCATCACCTCCGGGACTAGCAAGGACGAGCAGTACTTC
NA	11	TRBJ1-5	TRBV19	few	CASSTTEERHF	TGTGCCAGTAGTACCACGGAGGAACGGCATTTT